This T cell receptor beta chain was recorded in a study of early T cells in non-severe SARS-CoV-2 infection. The trim removed 6 bases at V and 0 bases at J, leaving 4 bases unmatched. This CDR3 spans 15 amino acids. Looked up from germline, CDR1 is MDHEN and CDR2 is SYDVKM. This clonotype was detected ten times or more. Using its own MiXCR run on the 5' RACE reads, TCRdb lists one record per CDR3 protein. The profile shows tens of thousands of distinct CDR3 sequences, roughly 5.4% of them singletons. The sequenced sample was whole blood. The sequence was obtained from an adult who was a healthcare worker with PCR-confirmed SARS-CoV-2 infection or an uninfected control (not recorded which). The genes are TRBV28 and TRBJ2-7, with 11 bases identical to TRBD2. CDR3 in DNA: TGTGCCAGCAGGAACGGACTAGCGGGCTCCTACGAGCAGTACTTC. Amino acid sequence: CASRNGLAGSYEQYF.